This T cell receptor (beta chain) originates from a study of CD8 T cells in Susac syndrome. Turning to the study itself: Patients with Susac syndrome had blood drawn and were at that point therapy-naive, on corticosteroids, or on intravenous immunoglobulin alone. General study results and limits: Clonal expansion was missing from Susac syndrome CD4+ T cell repertoires. Acknowledgment was made by the study that its TCR sequencing and HLA analysis involved a relatively small number of individuals.

The germline V gene has CDR1 SNHLY and CDR2 FYNNEI. This CDR3 has 12 residues. Trimming took off 7 bases at V and 11 bases at J, with 12 bases between the two ends. cDNA came from around 0.5 to 1 ug RNA primed by random hexamers. The immunoSEQ assay covered 54 Vbeta and 13 Jbeta segments for CDR3. Each CDR3 protein is one row after TCRdb ran MiXCR on the immunoSEQ multiplex PCR reads. The table lists 150,000 to 200,000 distinct CDR3 sequences, roughly 94% of them singletons. A remark on this clonotype: As yet, its antigen is unknown.

Sequences were obtained from CD4+ T cells from PBMCs. The chain carries TRBV2 and TRBJ1-6; no clear D gene. The sequence was obtained from a human donor with Susac syndrome. The CDR3 loop reads CASKEGGTPLHF. CDR3 bases: TGTGCCAGCAAGGAGGGCGGGACACCCCTCCACTTT.